Sequencing of this T cell receptor (beta chain) was carried out in a study of OX40 agonist ivuxolimab in advanced cancers. Study conclusions and caveats: Relatively little clonal expansion, among the lowest observed, appeared in partial responders at 0.1-3.0 mg/kg. Several nonresponders also turned out to have low normalized T-cell clonal expansion. CD8+ T cells (on average) carried more expanded clones than CD4+ T cells.

CDR1 MGHDK and CDR2 SYGVNS come from the germline V gene. Trimming removed 6 bases from V and 10 bases from J; junction bases left unmatched: 17. CDR3 length: 16 residues. Comment on this clone: What it binds is not known.

This table comes from immunoSEQ multiplex PCR, and its TCRdb copy is limited to in-frame clones, with some not included. This sample has about 58,000 clones, with 89% found just once. This chain connects TRBV25-1 to TRBJ1-1; TRBD1 matches 10 bases. Sequenced material: CD4+ or CD8+ T cells sorted from blood, taken in a trial of the OX40 agonist ivuxolimab. The clonotype originates from an adult with an advanced solid tumor such as melanoma, head and neck, liver or kidney cancer. In nucleotides, the CDR3 is TGTGCCAGCAGCTCCTGGGGAGGGACAGGGGTGTTGGGAGCTTTCTTT. Its protein product is CASSSWGGTGVLGAFF.